This TCR beta chain was obtained from a study of T cell changes during pregnancy in multiple sclerosis. This clone came up a few times. The ends were cut back, 6 bases at V and 3 bases at J, with 21 bases in the middle. Germline V gene lookup returns CDR1 MNHEY and CDR2 SMNVEV (reference sequence). The CDR3 has 16 residues. Sequencing used immunoSEQ multiplex PCR; TCRdb keeps in-frame clones, though not all of them. This table has around 70,000 clones, 80% to 95% appearing once. The chain recombines TRBV27 with TRBJ2-7, with D tentatively TRBD2 (6 bases). This receptor was taken from a female donor with multiple sclerosis, enrolled in a pregnancy study. The source material was peripheral blood, sampled before pregnancy. The CDR3 DNA follows: TGTGCCAGCAGACCTTCCCCGGGAGCGAGGGACTACGAGCAGTACTTC. This translates into CASRPSPGARDYEQYF.